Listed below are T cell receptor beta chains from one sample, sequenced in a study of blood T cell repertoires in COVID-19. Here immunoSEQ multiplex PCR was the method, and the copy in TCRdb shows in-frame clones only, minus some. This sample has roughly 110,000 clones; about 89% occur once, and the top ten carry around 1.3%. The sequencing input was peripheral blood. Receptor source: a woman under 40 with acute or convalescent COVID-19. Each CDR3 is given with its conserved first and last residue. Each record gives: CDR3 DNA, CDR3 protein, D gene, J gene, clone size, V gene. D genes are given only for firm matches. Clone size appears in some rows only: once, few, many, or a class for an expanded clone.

CDR3nt: TGTGCCAGTACCCCTCGGGTGAACACCGGGGAGCTGTTTTTT
CDR3aa: CASTPRVNTGELFF
d_gene: .
j_gene: TRBJ2-2
abundance: .
v_gene: TRBV19

CDR3nt: TGCAGCGTGCTACAGGGTCAACTCACCGGGGAGCTGTTTTTT
CDR3aa: CSVLQGQLTGELFF
d_gene: .
j_gene: TRBJ2-2
abundance: .
v_gene: TRBV29-1

CDR3nt: TGTGCCAGCAGCTCCCCGGGGGGCGGGGAGCAGTTCTTC
CDR3aa: CASSSPGGGEQFF
d_gene: .
j_gene: TRBJ2-1
abundance: once
v_gene: TRBV7-8

CDR3nt: TGTGCCAGCAGCGGGACAGGGACGAACACTGAAGCTTTCTTT
CDR3aa: CASSGTGTNTEAFF
d_gene: TRBD1
j_gene: TRBJ1-1
abundance: .
v_gene: TRBV9

CDR3nt: TGCGCCAGCAGCACAGGGACAGTTTACACTGAAGCTTTCTTT
CDR3aa: CASSTGTVYTEAFF
d_gene: TRBD1
j_gene: TRBJ1-1
abundance: .
v_gene: TRBV5-1

CDR3nt: TGTGCCAGCAGTACTCGAACAGGGACCCACGAGCAGTACTTC
CDR3aa: CASSTRTGTHEQYF
d_gene: .
j_gene: TRBJ2-7
abundance: .
v_gene: TRBV6-5

CDR3nt: TGTGCCAGCAGGCCTACAGGGCCCCTGTCGCTGGGCTACACCTTC
CDR3aa: CASRPTGPLSLGYTF
d_gene: .
j_gene: TRBJ1-2
abundance: .
v_gene: TRBV2

CDR3nt: TGTGCCAGCAGCGTAGGTGGAGGTGAGGGGGGGCCATCTCATATCTATGGCTACACCTTC
CDR3aa: CASSVGGGEGGPSHIYGYTF
d_gene: .
j_gene: TRBJ1-2
abundance: .
v_gene: TRBV9

CDR3nt: TGTGCCAGCAGCTTATACGTTGGGTTCGGCAGGGGCAACGAGCAGTACTTC
CDR3aa: CASSLYVGFGRGNEQYF
d_gene: .
j_gene: TRBJ2-7
abundance: .
v_gene: TRBV11-3

CDR3nt: TGCAGCGTTCGACAGTTTAACAGCTACGAGCAGTACTTC
CDR3aa: CSVRQFNSYEQYF
d_gene: .
j_gene: TRBJ2-7
abundance: .
v_gene: TRBV29-1

CDR3nt: TGTGCCAGCAGTCGGGGGGCCAACAATTCACCCCTCCACTTT
CDR3aa: CASSRGANNSPLHF
d_gene: .
j_gene: TRBJ1-6
abundance: .
v_gene: TRBV28

CDR3nt: TGTGCCAGCAGTTACCACGGTTCGAACACTGAAGCTTTCTTT
CDR3aa: CASSYHGSNTEAFF
d_gene: .
j_gene: TRBJ1-1
abundance: .
v_gene: TRBV6-2/TRBV6-3

CDR3nt: TGCGCCAGCAGCTTGTCGGTATTGAGGGCCCTTAGGGCCGACACCGGGGAGCTGTTTTTT
CDR3aa: CASSLSVLRALRADTGELFF
d_gene: .
j_gene: TRBJ2-2
abundance: once
v_gene: TRBV5-1

CDR3nt: TGTGCCAGCAGCTTACAGGGGGCCGGTGGAAACACCATATATTTT
CDR3aa: CASSLQGAGGNTIYF
d_gene: TRBD1
j_gene: TRBJ1-3
abundance: .
v_gene: TRBV3-1/TRBV3-2

CDR3nt: TGTGCCAGCAGTTTTCGGGGGTTGGGGGGCTACACCTTC
CDR3aa: CASSFRGLGGYTF
d_gene: .
j_gene: TRBJ1-2
abundance: .
v_gene: TRBV12-3/TRBV12-4

CDR3nt: TGCGCCAGCAGCCAAGTATCGGCAGGGTTCTACGAGCAGTACTTC
CDR3aa: CASSQVSAGFYEQYF
d_gene: .
j_gene: TRBJ2-7
abundance: once
v_gene: TRBV4-1

CDR3nt: TGTGCCATCAGTGGCGGGGAGACCCAGTACTTC
CDR3aa: CAISGGETQYF
d_gene: .
j_gene: TRBJ2-5
abundance: once
v_gene: TRBV10-3

CDR3nt: TGTGCCAGCAGCTTAGGGGCAGGCCGGGAGACCCAGTACTTC
CDR3aa: CASSLGAGRETQYF
d_gene: .
j_gene: TRBJ2-5
abundance: many
v_gene: TRBV7-8

CDR3nt: TGTGCCAGCAGACTTGAGACTAACTCCTACAATGAGCAGTTCTTC
CDR3aa: CASRLETNSYNEQFF
d_gene: .
j_gene: TRBJ2-1
abundance: .
v_gene: TRBV28

CDR3nt: TGTGCCATCAGTGAACCACTAGCGGGTCTCACAGATACGCAGTATTTT
CDR3aa: CAISEPLAGLTDTQYF
d_gene: TRBD2
j_gene: TRBJ2-3
abundance: .
v_gene: TRBV10-3

CDR3nt: TGTGCCAGTGTACCAGGGGGACTGTTCTACGAGCAGTACTTC
CDR3aa: CASVPGGLFYEQYF
d_gene: .
j_gene: TRBJ2-7
abundance: .
v_gene: TRBV2

CDR3nt: TGTGCCAGCAGCAGTACAGGGATGAACACTGAAGCTTTCTTT
CDR3aa: CASSSTGMNTEAFF
d_gene: .
j_gene: TRBJ1-1
abundance: once
v_gene: TRBV11-1

CDR3nt: TGTGCCTGGAGACGCGATTCTGGTCACGATCCTTACGAGCAGTACTTC
CDR3aa: CAWRRDSGHDPYEQYF
d_gene: .
j_gene: TRBJ2-7
abundance: .
v_gene: TRBV30

CDR3nt: TGTGCCAGCAGTCGACAGGGAGGAAACACCATATATTTT
CDR3aa: CASSRQGGNTIYF
d_gene: TRBD1
j_gene: TRBJ1-3
abundance: once
v_gene: TRBV14

CDR3nt: TGTGCCAGCAGTTGGGGACAGACGAACACTGAAGCTTTCTTT
CDR3aa: CASSWGQTNTEAFF
d_gene: TRBD1
j_gene: TRBJ1-1
abundance: .
v_gene: TRBV28

CDR3nt: TGTGCCAGCAGCCAAGAAGCGGGGGGGAGGGTAGATACGCAGTATTTT
CDR3aa: CASSQEAGGRVDTQYF
d_gene: TRBD2
j_gene: TRBJ2-3
abundance: .
v_gene: TRBV4-2

CDR3nt: TGCGCCAGCAGCACCGGGGGTGGGAATGAGCAGTTCTTC
CDR3aa: CASSTGGGNEQFF
d_gene: .
j_gene: TRBJ2-1
abundance: .
v_gene: TRBV4-1

CDR3nt: TGTGCCAGCAGCTTAGAAGGGGGCGCGGGTGTCACTGAAGCTTTCTTT
CDR3aa: CASSLEGGAGVTEAFF
d_gene: TRBD1
j_gene: TRBJ1-1
abundance: .
v_gene: TRBV7-8

CDR3nt: TGTGCCGGCGTACCAGGGGGTAGCTATGGCTACACCTTC
CDR3aa: CAGVPGGSYGYTF
d_gene: TRBD1
j_gene: TRBJ1-2
abundance: .
v_gene: TRBV30

CDR3nt: TGTGCCAGCAGCTCCGGGACTTCCTACAATGAGCAGTTCTTC
CDR3aa: CASSSGTSYNEQFF
d_gene: .
j_gene: TRBJ2-1
abundance: once
v_gene: TRBV5-6

CDR3nt: TGTGCCTGGAATGGACAGGGGAATTCACCCCTCCACTTT
CDR3aa: CAWNGQGNSPLHF
d_gene: TRBD1
j_gene: TRBJ1-6
abundance: .
v_gene: TRBV30

CDR3nt: TGCGCCAGCAGCTTTGACGGACAGGGTGGTCAGCCCCAGCATTTT
CDR3aa: CASSFDGQGGQPQHF
d_gene: TRBD1
j_gene: TRBJ1-5
abundance: .
v_gene: TRBV5-1

CDR3nt: TGCGCCAGCAGCTTGGTTTGGCCCTCTGGGGCCAACGTCCTGACTTTC
CDR3aa: CASSLVWPSGANVLTF
d_gene: .
j_gene: TRBJ2-6
abundance: .
v_gene: TRBV5-1

CDR3nt: TGTGCCATCAGGGAAAGCCAGCGCATGAACACTGAAGCTTTCTTT
CDR3aa: CAIRESQRMNTEAFF
d_gene: .
j_gene: TRBJ1-1
abundance: few
v_gene: TRBV10-3

CDR3nt: TGTGCCAGCGGACCTCAGGGGATGGGAAACACCATATATTTT
CDR3aa: CASGPQGMGNTIYF
d_gene: .
j_gene: TRBJ1-3
abundance: .
v_gene: TRBV6-5

CDR3nt: TGTGCCACCAGCAAAGACCGGGTGCTCATCTCTGGAAACACCATATATTTT
CDR3aa: CATSKDRVLISGNTIYF
d_gene: .
j_gene: TRBJ1-3
abundance: .
v_gene: TRBV15

CDR3nt: TGCGCCAGCAGCTTGAATGGACAAGATTTCTATGGCTACACCTTC
CDR3aa: CASSLNGQDFYGYTF
d_gene: .
j_gene: TRBJ1-2
abundance: few
v_gene: TRBV5-1

CDR3nt: TGTGCCACCACTATCCGACAGGATTCCTTGGATGGCTACACCTTC
CDR3aa: CATTIRQDSLDGYTF
d_gene: .
j_gene: TRBJ1-2
abundance: .
v_gene: TRBV6-1

CDR3nt: TGTGCCAGCAGTTTCAGGACTAGCGGGAGGGGCAATGAGCAGTTCTTC
CDR3aa: CASSFRTSGRGNEQFF
d_gene: TRBD2
j_gene: TRBJ2-1
abundance: .
v_gene: TRBV28